The 27 T cell receptor beta chains presented below share a single source sample, sequenced in a study of blood T cell repertoires in COVID-19. Here immunoSEQ multiplex PCR was the method, and the copy in TCRdb shows in-frame clones only, minus some. The sample comprises under 130,000 clones, around 83% of which are singletons, and over 15% rests with the top ten. Sequenced sample: peripheral blood. The receptors stem from a woman over 75 with acute or convalescent COVID-19.

The chain links TRBV27 to TRBJ2-1; 7 nucleotides line up with TRBD1. The CDR3 totals 17 residues. Germline-derived CDR1 and CDR2 are MNHEY and SMNVEV (reference sequence). The junction had 15 bases not matched to a gene; V was cut back by 5 bases and J by 5 bases. The CDR3 is CASSAASGQITNNEQFF. CDR3 nucleotide sequence: TGTGCCAGCAGTGCAGCCTCGGGACAGATAACCAACAATGAGCAGTTCTTC.

The chain is built from TRBV5-1 and TRBJ2-2, with TRBD1 identical over 7 bases. The J segment lost 5 bases and the V segment lost 4 bases, leaving 5 bases of the junction unmatched. The germline gives CDR1 SGHRS, CDR2 YFSETQ. The CDR3 covers 14 residues. CDR3 region: CASSSQGVTGELFF. CDR3 nucleotides: TGCGCCAGCAGCAGCCAGGGGGTGACCGGGGAGCTGTTTTTT.

V is TRBV19 and J is TRBJ2-2; 14 bases align to TRBD2. CDR1 is LNHDA and CDR2 is SQIVND in the germline V gene (reference sequence). Trimming removed 3 bases from V and 4 bases from J; junction bases left unmatched: 4. The CDR3 covers 17 residues. In DNA, the CDR3 is TGTGCCAGTAGTATGGGACTAGCGGGAGTTTTCACCGGGGAGCTGTTTTTT. Its protein product is CASSMGLAGVFTGELFF. The full variable domain, completed using reference TRBV19 and TRBJ2-2, is DGGITQSPKYLFRKEGQNVTLSCEQNLNHDAMYWYRQDPGQGLRLIYYSQIVNDFQKGDIAEGYSVSREKKESFPLTVTSAQKNPTAFYLCASSMGLAGVFTGELFFGEGSRLTVL.

V is TRBV10-1 and J is TRBJ2-1; 8 bases agree with TRBD1. This CDR3 has 16 residues. After removal of 3 bases from V and 0 bases from J, the junction contained 4 bases not matched to a gene. Germline loops: CDR1 WNHNN, CDR2 SYGVQD (reference sequence). The CDR3 DNA is TGCGCCAGCAGTGATTTCACAGGGGGCTCCTACAATGAGCAGTTCTTC. This sequence encodes CASSDFTGGSYNEQFF.

This clone was observed a few times. V is TRBV11-2 and J is TRBJ1-5, with 8 bases identical to TRBD1. The CDR3 length is 15 residues. The germline V gene has CDR1 SGHAT and CDR2 FQNNGV. Trimming removed 1 base from V and 6 bases from J; junction bases left unmatched: 5. CDR3 sequence: CASSLGQGSFQPQHF. The CDR3 DNA reads TGTGCCAGCAGCTTAGGACAGGGGTCCTTTCAGCCCCAGCATTTT.

V and J are TRBV29-1 and TRBJ2-3, with 12 bases matching TRBD2. Germline V gene lookup returns CDR1 SQVTM and CDR2 ANQGSEA. The CDR3 consists of 13 residues. Trimming took 8 bases from V and 5 from J; bases not matched to a gene: 5. CDR3 coding DNA: TGCAGCTTGACTAGCGGGAGAGGAGATACGCAGTATTTT. It translates to CSLTSGRGDTQYF.

This chain links TRBV5-1 with TRBJ1-6; no reliable D call. The CDR3 totals 14 residues. Germline lookup yields CDR1 SGHRS and CDR2 YFSETQ. Between the trimmed V and J ends, which lost 4 bases and 11 bases, there was a span of 16 bases. The CDR3 coding sequence is TGCGCCAGCAGCCCAGACACGGGAGGGACACCCCTCCACTTT. Amino acids: CASSPDTGGTPLHF.

This clone appeared once. This chain joins TRBV7-2 and TRBJ2-3; D perhaps matches TRBD2 (6 bases). Germline CDR1 SGHTA, CDR2 FQGNSA. This CDR3 comprises 14 residues. Trimming removed 5 bases at V and 1 base at J, with 10 bases between. The CDR3 reads CASSPGEGTDTQYF. The CDR3 DNA sequence: TGTGCCAGCAGCCCCGGGGAGGGCACAGATACGCAGTATTTT. The variable domain in full, with the rest retrieved from reference TRBV7-2 and TRBJ2-3, is GAGVSQSPSNKVTEKGKDVELRCDPISGHTALYWYRQSLGQGLEFLIYFQGNSAPDKSGLPSDRFSAERTGGSVSTLTIQRTQQEDSAVYLCASSPGEGTDTQYFGPGTRLTVL.

The chain employs TRBV3-1 (or the pseudogene TRBV3-2) and TRBJ2-2; TRBD2 matches 8 bases. Germline V gives CDR1 LGHDT, CDR2 YNNKEL (reference sequence). This CDR3 region has 14 residues. V lost 4 bases to trimming and J lost 7 bases; unmatched junction nucleotides: 5. Here the CDR3 DNA reads TGTGCCAGCAGCCGCGGGACTAGTGGCGGGGAGCTGTTTTTT. Protein product: CASSRGTSGGELFF.

The chain recombines TRBV7-6 with TRBJ2-7; the D gene is possibly TRBD1 (6 bases). In germline, CDR1 is SGHVS, CDR2 FNYEAQ. The ends were cut back, 5 bases at V and 2 bases at J, with 13 bases in the middle. This CDR3 is built from 14 residues. The CDR3 DNA is TGTGCCAGCAGCCTCGGACAGCGTACCTACGAGCAGTACTTC. The encoded protein is CASSLGQRTYEQYF.

This rearrangement joins TRBV5-1 to TRBJ2-2, with TRBD2 matching over 8 bases. Germline V gene sequence: CDR1 SGHRS, CDR2 YFSETQ. The CDR3 has 16 amino acids. J lost 4 bases, V lost 6 bases, and 11 bases had no gene match. CDR3 residues: CASIPGAGAGTGELFF. In DNA form, the CDR3 reads TGCGCCAGCATTCCCGGAGCGGGAGCGGGCACCGGGGAGCTGTTTTTT.

Only a few counts were recorded for this clone. The chain recombines TRBV27 with TRBJ2-1, with 9 nucleotides matching TRBD2. V lost 6 bases to trimming and J lost 10 bases; unmatched junction nucleotides: 10. Germline lookup yields CDR1 MNHEY and CDR2 SMNVEV (reference sequence). This CDR3 is 14 amino acids long. CDR3 residues: CASRGPGLASEQFF. CDR3 nucleotide sequence: TGTGCCAGCAGGGGGCCGGGACTAGCAAGCGAGCAGTTCTTC.

J is TRBJ1-1 and V is TRBV7-2, with D possibly TRBD1 on 6 matching bases. The CDR3 runs to 15 residues. In germline, CDR1 is SGHTA, CDR2 FQGNSA. Between the trimmed V and J ends, which lost 7 bases and 10 bases, there was a span of 25 bases. CDR3 loop: CASNDRSGTFLGAFF. As DNA, the CDR3 is TGTGCCAGCAACGATAGATCCGGGACATTCTTAGGAGCTTTCTTT. Together with reference TRBV7-2 and TRBJ1-1, the CDR3 gives the full variable domain: GAGVSQSPSNKVTEKGKDVELRCDPISGHTALYWYRQSLGQGLEFLIYFQGNSAPDKSGLPSDRFSAERTGGSVSTLTIQRTQQEDSAVYLCASNDRSGTFLGAFFGQGTRLTVV.

V gene TRBV28 combines with J gene TRBJ2-7, with 9 bases lining up with TRBD1. Germline-derived CDR1 and CDR2 are MDHEN and SYDVKM. This CDR3 comprises 16 residues. J gave up 2 bases and V 2 bases, and 7 bases lay outside the gene matches. The CDR3 bases are TGTGCCAGCAGTTTAACCGGGACAGGGCACACCTACGAGCAGTACTTC. Protein product: CASSLTGTGHTYEQYF. Looking up the rest from reference TRBV28 and TRBJ2-7 gives the full variable domain: DVKVTQSSRYLVKRTGEKVFLECVQDMDHENMFWYRQDPGLGLRLIYFSYDVKMKEKGDIPEGYSVSREKKERFSLILESASTNQTSMYLCASSLTGTGHTYEQYFGPGTRLTVT.

The rearrangement joins TRBV10-3 to TRBJ2-1; 9 nucleotides align to TRBD2. CDR3 length: 15 amino acids. Looked up from germline, CDR1 is ENHRY and CDR2 is SYGVKD. V gave up 4 bases and J gave up 7 bases; unmatched junction bases: 8. This chain's CDR3 is CAISALAGVGNEQFF. CDR3 bases: TGTGCCATCAGTGCCTTAGCGGGAGTAGGAAATGAGCAGTTCTTC.

The J gene is TRBJ2-7, the V gene TRBV7-9; 7 bases agree with TRBD2. There are 17 residues in the CDR3. The germline V gene encodes CDR1 SEHNR and CDR2 FQNEAQ (reference sequence). V lost 1 base and J lost 1; bases outside the gene matches: 10. The CDR3 sequence: CASSLVGGRGPSYEQYF. In DNA, the CDR3 is TGTGCCAGCAGCTTAGTGGGAGGGCGAGGTCCGTCCTACGAGCAGTACTTC.

This sequence joins TRBV28 and TRBJ2-7; 9 nucleotides align to TRBD1. Losses at the gene ends were 6 bases for V and 7 bases for J; bases not matched to a gene: 10. The CDR3 is made up of 14 amino acids. Germline CDR1 MDHEN, CDR2 SYDVKM. This chain's CDR3 is CASSTRTGGGEQYF. CDR3 nucleotides: TGTGCCAGCAGCACGAGAACAGGGGGCGGTGAGCAGTACTTC.

The chain has TRBV7-9 and TRBJ2-2; D gene uncertain. Trimming took off 2 bases at V and 3 bases at J, with 7 bases between the two ends. Germline CDR1 and CDR2: SEHNR and FQNEAQ (reference sequence). The CDR3 is 14 residues long. Here the CDR3 DNA reads TGTGCCAGCAGCTTACTTACAGACACCGGGGAGCTGTTTTTT. It encodes CASSLLTDTGELFF.

The chain combines TRBV15 with TRBJ1-5; D perhaps matches TRBD1 (5 bases). V shed 0 bases and J shed 2 bases, with 23 bases lying between them. The CDR3 consists of 20 residues. The V gene's germline CDR1 is LNHNV and CDR2 YYDKDF (reference sequence). In DNA, the CDR3 is TGTGCCACCAGCAGAGACCGGGGGAGGGTAGGACCCCAGGGCAATCAGCCCCAGCATTTT. Encoded protein: CATSRDRGRVGPQGNQPQHF.

This chain uses TRBV18 with TRBJ2-2; 8 bases match TRBD2. V dropped 6 bases and J dropped 1; count of bases not matched to a gene: 7. The CDR3 length is 16 residues. Per germline, CDR1 KGHSH and CDR2 LQKENI. The CDR3 loop reads CASSSGGPGNTGELFF. The CDR3 nucleotides read TGTGCCAGCTCTTCGGGAGGGCCTGGGAACACCGGGGAGCTGTTTTTT.

The chain has TRBV5-1 and TRBJ2-1; 11 bases line up with TRBD2. The germline gives CDR1 SGHRS, CDR2 YFSETQ. This CDR3 has 15 residues. Unmatched junction bases numbered 4, after V lost 3 bases and J lost 5 bases. The CDR3 loop reads CASSSTSGSNNEQFF. The CDR3 nucleotides are TGCGCCAGCAGCTCCACTAGCGGGAGCAACAATGAGCAGTTCTTC. Based on the CDR3 plus reference TRBV5-1 and TRBJ2-1, the full variable domain is KAGVTQTPRYLIKTRGQQVTLSCSPISGHRSVSWYQQTPGQGLQFLFEYFSETQRNKGNFPGRFSGRQFSNSRSEMNVSTLELGDSALYLCASSSTSGSNNEQFFGPGTRLTVL.

The rearrangement joins TRBV5-1 to TRBJ2-6, with D unresolved. The CDR3 is made up of 15 amino acids. V was cut by 2 bases and J by 0 bases, with 6 bases left in between. The germline V gene encodes CDR1 SGHRS and CDR2 YFSETQ. This CDR3 is CASSLFNSGANVLTF. CDR3 in DNA: TGCGCCAGCAGCTTATTCAACTCTGGGGCCAACGTCCTGACTTTC.

This sequence joins TRBV6-5 and TRBJ2-1; D is uncertain. CDR1 and CDR2 from the germline V gene are MNHEY and SVGAGI. CDR3 length equals 16 residues. Trimming took 0 bases from V and 4 from J, leaving 13 bases between them. CDR3 DNA sequence: TGTGCCAGCAGTTACTCCACGCGGCCATTATACAATGAGCAGTTCTTC. Protein product: CASSYSTRPLYNEQFF.

This chain joins TRBV29-1 and TRBJ1-1; weak D call: TRBD1 (6 bases). V lost 7 bases, J lost 1 base, and 10 bases lay in between. Per germline, CDR1 SQVTM and CDR2 ANQGSEA. The CDR3 runs to 12 residues. This CDR3 reads CSAATGNTEAFF. The CDR3 DNA reads as TGCAGCGCAGCGACAGGGAACACTGAAGCTTTCTTT. The full variable domain, with the rest looked up from reference TRBV29-1 and TRBJ1-1, is SAVISQKPSRDICQRGTSLTIQCQVDSQVTMMFWYRQQPGQSLTLIATANQGSEATYESGFVIDKFPISRPNLTFSTLTVSNMSPEDSSIYLCSAATGNTEAFFGQGTRLTVV.

The J gene is TRBJ2-3, the V gene TRBV5-6; the D is unclear. Germline CDR1 is SGHDT and CDR2 is YYEEEE. This CDR3 contains 12 residues. With 5 bases removed from V and 0 bases from J, the gap between germline ends came to 4 bases. The CDR3 loop reads CASRSSTDTQYF. For the CDR3, the DNA is TGTGCCAGCAGGTCTAGCACAGATACGCAGTATTTT. Using reference TRBV5-6 and TRBJ2-3 for the parts outside the CDR3, the full variable domain is DAGVTQSPTHLIKTRGQQVTLRCSPKSGHDTVSWYQQALGQGPQFIFQYYEEEERQRGNFPDRFSGHQFPNYSSELNVNALLLGDSALYLCASRSSTDTQYFGPGTRLTVL.

The sample holds one count of this clone. J is TRBJ2-5 and V is TRBV24-1; 7 bases align to TRBD2. The V and J ends lost 3 bases and 4 bases, in that order; junction bases with no gene match: 10. The length of the CDR3 is 16 residues. Germline-derived CDR1 and CDR2 are KGHDR and SFDVKD. The CDR3 loop reads CATSDEGTSGGETQYF. The CDR3, as DNA: TGTGCCACCAGTGATGAAGGGACCTCGGGGGGAGAGACCCAGTACTTC.

The V gene is TRBV7-8, the J gene TRBJ1-1; D gene unclear. Germline V gene sequence: CDR1 SGHVS, CDR2 FQNEAQ. This CDR3 has 11 residues. V shed 3 bases and J shed 9 bases, with 8 bases lying between them. The DNA for the CDR3 is TGTGCCAGCAGCTTGAGCGGGAAAGCTTTCTTT. Translation: CASSLSGKAFF.